A selection of T cell receptor beta chains follows, all from one sample in a study of shared clonotypes between healthy human individuals. The protocol was immunoSEQ multiplex PCR, while the TCRdb copy is restricted to in-frame clones and leaves out a portion. The data contain about a million clones, over 60% of them singletons. Sequenced input: memory CD4+ T cells sorted from blood. Every receptor here comes from a man between 18 and 35 years old in good health. Each CDR3 is given with its conserved first and last residue. The D gene is left open where the match is weak. Clone sizes are given selectively: once, few, many, or a class where the clone is expanded.

D | J | V | size | length | CDR3 | DNA
NA | TRBJ2-5 | TRBV10-3 | NA | 12 | CAISRTYETQYF | TGTGCCATCAGCCGGACTTACGAGACCCAGTACTTC
NA | TRBJ2-7 | TRBV7-2 | NA | 15 | CASSPGPGGVYEQYF | TGTGCCAGCAGCCCAGGGCCCGGGGGTGTCTACGAGCAGTACTTC
TRBD1 | TRBJ1-2 | TRBV6-5 | NA | 13 | CASSYNRGHGYTF | TGTGCCAGCAGTTACAACAGGGGGCATGGCTACACCTTC
TRBD2 | TRBJ2-3 | TRBV4-1 | NA | 14 | CASSQLAGTDTQYF | TGCGCCAGCAGCCAACTAGCGGGGACAGATACGCAGTATTTT
NA | TRBJ1-1 | TRBV2 | once | 14 | CASTTLGVNTEAFF | TGTGCCAGCACTACGTTAGGGGTCAACACTGAAGCTTTCTTT
NA | TRBJ2-5 | TRBV4-3 | NA | 13 | CASSQAVQETQYF | TGCGCCAGCAGCCAGGCGGTCCAAGAGACCCAGTACTTC
NA | TRBJ1-3 | TRBV20-1 | NA | 11 | CSIASGNTIYF | TGCAGTATTGCCTCTGGAAACACCATATATTTT
NA | TRBJ2-5 | TRBV4-1 | few | 15 | CASSPPGRGGETQYF | TGCGCCAGCAGCCCTCCGGGCAGGGGAGGCGAGACCCAGTACTTC
TRBD1 | TRBJ2-7 | TRBV5-6 | few | 15 | CASSQRDRAAYEQYF | TGTGCCAGCAGTCAACGGGACAGGGCCGCCTACGAGCAGTACTTC
NA | TRBJ2-3 | TRBV5-4 | NA | 15 | CASSLSSGGTDTQYF | TGTGCCAGCAGCTTAAGCTCCGGTGGCACAGATACGCAGTATTTT
TRBD1 | TRBJ1-2 | TRBV28 | NA | 15 | CASRPSDRGPYGYTF | TGTGCCAGCAGGCCCTCGGACAGGGGGCCCTATGGCTACACCTTC
NA | TRBJ1-1 | TRBV5-6 | NA | 14 | CASTSVGEDTEAFF | TGTGCCAGCACCTCGGTCGGGGAGGACACTGAAGCTTTCTTT
NA | TRBJ2-7 | TRBV7-2 | NA | 15 | CASSPGDPRGYEQYF | TGTGCCAGCAGCCCCGGTGACCCGAGGGGGTACGAGCAGTACTTC
NA | TRBJ1-2 | TRBV30 | NA | 15 | CAWNSDGLTNYGYTF | TGTGCCTGGAACTCCGACGGCCTCACTAACTATGGCTACACCTTC
NA | TRBJ1-4 | TRBV11-2 | NA | 13 | CASSPMVGSKLFF | TGTGCCAGCAGCCCTATGGTGGGTAGTAAACTGTTTTTT
TRBD1 | TRBJ1-6 | TRBV28 | NA | 21 | CASRFNQGATTFTRYNSPLHF | TGTGCCAGCAGATTCAATCAGGGGGCCACAACCTTTACCCGATATAATTCACCCCTCCACTTT
TRBD1 | TRBJ2-1 | TRBV25-1 | NA | 17 | CASSADRGFDSYNEQFF | TGTGCCAGCAGTGCCGACAGGGGTTTTGACTCCTACAATGAGCAGTTCTTC
TRBD2 | TRBJ2-5 | TRBV5-1 | NA | 15 | CASSWGRASGETQYF | TGCGCCAGCAGCTGGGGGCGCGCTAGCGGGGAGACCCAGTACTTC
NA | TRBJ2-1 | TRBV15 | NA | 15 | CATSRDREPYNEQFF | TGTGCCACCAGCAGAGACAGGGAGCCTTACAATGAGCAGTTCTTC
TRBD2 | TRBJ2-5 | TRBV7-9 | NA | 16 | CASSRVLGLVSETQYF | TGTGCCAGCAGCCGAGTGTTAGGACTAGTCTCAGAGACCCAGTACTTC
NA | TRBJ2-1 | TRBV30 | NA | 13 | CAWRANGWDEQFF | TGTGCCTGGAGAGCGAATGGTTGGGATGAGCAGTTCTTC
NA | TRBJ1-2 | TRBV18 | NA | 16 | CASSPPLREGRYGYTF | TGTGCCAGCTCACCACCGTTAAGGGAGGGCCGCTATGGCTACACCTTC
NA | TRBJ2-3 | TRBV5-1 | NA | 12 | CASSLKADTQYF | TGCGCCAGCAGCTTGAAAGCAGATACGCAGTATTTT
NA | TRBJ2-5 | TRBV10-3 | NA | 12 | CAISVNAETQYF | TGTGCCATCAGTGTTAACGCAGAGACCCAGTACTTC
TRBD2 | TRBJ2-1 | TRBV10-3 | once | 15 | CAISDLAGGYNEQFF | TGTGCCATCAGTGATCTAGCGGGGGGTTACAATGAGCAGTTCTTC
TRBD1 | TRBJ2-7 | TRBV10-3 | NA | 12 | CAIRATGSEQYF | TGTGCCATCAGAGCGACAGGGAGCGAGCAGTACTTC
NA | TRBJ2-3 | TRBV7-2 | NA | 14 | CASSFAIRPDTQYF | TGTGCCAGCAGCTTCGCAATTCGGCCAGATACGCAGTATTTT
TRBD2 | TRBJ2-7 | TRBV7-2 | NA | 16 | CASSLISGGPPYEQYF | TGTGCCAGCAGCTTAATATCGGGAGGGCCTCCCTACGAGCAGTACTTC
NA | TRBJ2-5 | TRBV6-6 | few | 14 | CASSPAGGQETQYF | TGTGCCAGCAGCCCGGCCGGGGGACAAGAGACCCAGTACTTC
NA | TRBJ2-3 | TRBV7-8 | NA | 14 | CASSLALGTDTQYF | TGTGCCAGCAGCTTAGCGCTTGGCACAGATACGCAGTATTTT
NA | TRBJ1-5 | TRBV30 | few | 15 | CAWSTQDGRRQPQHF | TGTGCCTGGAGTACCCAGGACGGGAGACGGCAGCCCCAGCATTTT
NA | TRBJ1-3 | TRBV19 | NA | 14 | CAVIDRSSGNTIYF | TGTGCCGTAATAGACCGGTCCTCTGGAAACACCATATATTTT
TRBD1 | TRBJ2-5 | TRBV11-1 | NA | 14 | CASNGQAVGETQYF | TGTGCCAGCAACGGACAGGCTGTGGGAGAGACCCAGTACTTC
TRBD1 | TRBJ1-2 | TRBV2 | NA | 17 | CASSKVTGQASNYGYTF | TGTGCCAGCAGTAAAGTAACGGGACAGGCCTCAAACTATGGCTACACCTTC
NA | TRBJ1-2 | TRBV5-4 | NA | 16 | CASSLGSRAFDYGYTF | TGTGCCAGCAGCTTGGGCAGCAGGGCTTTTGACTATGGCTACACCTTC